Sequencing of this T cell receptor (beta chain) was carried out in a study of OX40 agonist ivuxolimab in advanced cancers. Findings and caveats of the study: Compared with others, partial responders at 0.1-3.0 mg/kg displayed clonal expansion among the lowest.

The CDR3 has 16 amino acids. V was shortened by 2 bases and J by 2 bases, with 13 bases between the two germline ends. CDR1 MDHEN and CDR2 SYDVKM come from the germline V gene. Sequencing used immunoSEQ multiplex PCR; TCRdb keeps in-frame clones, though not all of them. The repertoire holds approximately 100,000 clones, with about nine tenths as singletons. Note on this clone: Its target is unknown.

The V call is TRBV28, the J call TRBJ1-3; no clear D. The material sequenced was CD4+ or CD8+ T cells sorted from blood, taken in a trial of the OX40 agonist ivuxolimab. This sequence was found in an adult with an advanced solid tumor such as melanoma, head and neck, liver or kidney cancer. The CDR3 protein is CASSLNAAGTGNTIYF. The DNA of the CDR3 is TGTGCCAGCAGTTTAAACGCGGCGGGAACTGGAAACACCATATATTTT.